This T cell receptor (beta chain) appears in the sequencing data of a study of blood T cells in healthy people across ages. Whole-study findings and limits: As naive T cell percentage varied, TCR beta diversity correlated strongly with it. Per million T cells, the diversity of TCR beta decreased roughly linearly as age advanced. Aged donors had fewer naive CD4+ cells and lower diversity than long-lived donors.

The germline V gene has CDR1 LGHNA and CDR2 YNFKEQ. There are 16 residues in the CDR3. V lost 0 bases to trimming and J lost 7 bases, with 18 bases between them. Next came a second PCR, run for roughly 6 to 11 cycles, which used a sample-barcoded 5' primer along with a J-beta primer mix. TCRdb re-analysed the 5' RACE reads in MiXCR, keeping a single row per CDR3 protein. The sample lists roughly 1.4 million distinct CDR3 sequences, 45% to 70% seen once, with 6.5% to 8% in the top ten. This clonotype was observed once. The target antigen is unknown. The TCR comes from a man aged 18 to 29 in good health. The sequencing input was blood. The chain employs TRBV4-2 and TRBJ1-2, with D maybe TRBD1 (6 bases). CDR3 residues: CASSQDPSGAICGYTF. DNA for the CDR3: TGTGCCAGCAGCCAAGACCCCTCGGGGGCTATATGTGGCTACACCTTC.